The T cell receptor beta chain under discussion was sequenced for a study of identical twins. This clonotype was seen a few times. Its antigen is as yet unknown. There are 14 residues in the CDR3. Germline V gene data show CDR1 as LNHNV and CDR2 as YYDKDF (reference sequence). Trimming took off 11 bases at V and 0 bases at J, with 14 bases between the two ends. Findings and caveats of the study: Sequences that were out-of-frame, alpha and twin-shared displayed an excess of low generation probability. Conclusions were drawn cross-sectionally by statistical analysis, without following the same donors. Sharing of beta out-of-frame sequences by twins showed a weaker excess.

With template switching, a universal primer site was added, and the cDNA carried unique molecular identifiers. TCRdb re-analysed the 5' RACE reads in MiXCR, keeping a single row per CDR3 protein. The table has more than 400,000 distinct CDR3 sequences, 13% to 15% seen once. These data were likewise used in another study, on yellow fever vaccine responses in identical twins.

The sequencing input was CD4+ T cells sorted from blood. This sequence joins TRBV15 and TRBJ2-1; D is tentatively TRBD1 or TRBD2 (5 bases each). This receptor was identified in a woman between 18 and 29 years old in good health. CDR3 sequence reads: CAASGGGSYNEQFF. CDR3 DNA: TGTGCCGCCTCCGGTGGGGGCTCCTACAATGAGCAGTTCTTC.